This TCR beta chain was observed in a study of cytomegalovirus exposure and HLA in healthy donors. Overall study findings and caveats: An observed cluster of highly shared sequence variants was recorded as a likely sequencing artifact. Roughly even sequencing depth across donors was the assumption behind the presence/absence analyses.

In the PCR, 60 Vbeta and 13 Jbeta primers were used. This table comes from immunoSEQ multiplex PCR, and its TCRdb copy is limited to in-frame clones, with some not included. The repertoire includes more than 110,000 clones, 78% of them detected once, and about 2.8% sits in the top ten. This clone was seen more than once but under ten times. What it binds is not known. The CDR3 covers 14 residues. From germline, CDR1 is MNHNY and CDR2 SVGAGI (reference sequence). V lost 2 bases to trimming and J lost 5 bases, with 10 bases between them. The TCR was taken from a male donor in good health and CMV-seronegative. Material: PBMCs. This chain joins TRBV6-6 and TRBJ1-5; D is perhaps TRBD1 (6 bases). Here the CDR3 DNA reads TGTGCCAGCAGTTACGTGGACAGAGATCAGCCCCAGCATTTT. This gives the protein CASSYVDRDQPQHF.